The 13 T cell receptor beta chains given below trace back to one sample, sequenced in a study of blood T cells in healthy people across ages. A second roughly 6 to 11 cycle PCR used barcoded and J-beta primers. One entry per CDR3 protein results from TCRdb running MiXCR on the 5' RACE reads. The sample has hundreds of thousands of distinct CDR3 sequences, about 45% seen once. Sequencing was done on a sample of blood. The receptors stem from a man older than 75 in good health.

The chain combines TRBV27 with TRBJ1-4; TRBD1 aligns across 7 bases. The J segment lost 4 bases and the V segment lost 7 bases, leaving 6 bases of the junction unmatched. The CDR3 has 14 amino acids. From germline, CDR1 is MNHEY and CDR2 SMNVEV (reference sequence). This CDR3 is CASNRQGGNEKLFF. The CDR3 DNA reads TGTGCCAGCAATCGACAGGGCGGTAATGAAAAACTGTTTTTT.

The chain carries TRBV27 and TRBJ2-1, with 8 bases fitting TRBD2. Germline V lookup: CDR1 MNHEY, CDR2 SMNVEV (reference sequence). The CDR3 extends over 14 amino acids. V was pared by 0 bases and J by 10 bases, with 5 bases of the junction left unmatched. CDR3: CASSLSGLVGEQFF. In DNA, the CDR3 is TGTGCCAGCAGTTTATCGGGACTAGTGGGCGAGCAGTTCTTC.

As for this clonotype: A much larger clone is a single base away; this may be a read error. The rearrangement uses TRBV15 and TRBJ2-2, with D possibly being TRBD2 (6 bases). The CDR3 totals 11 residues. CDR1 LNHNV and CDR2 YYDKDF come from the germline V gene (reference sequence). The CDR3 region is CAASGFGELFF. In nucleotides, the CDR3 is TGTGCCGCCAGCGGGTTCGGGGAGCTGTTTTTT.

Concerning this clonotype: The junction differs from germline at one of its ends, possibly a read error. J is TRBJ2-3 and V is TRBV7-3, with 16 bases aligning to TRBD2. Looked up from germline, CDR1 is SGHTA and CDR2 is FQGTGA. The CDR3 covers 16 residues. Written as DNA, the CDR3 is TGTGCCAGCAGCCTGGGACTAGCGGGAGGGTCAGAGACGCAGTATTTT. Translating gives CASSLGLAGGSETQYF.

The rearrangement links TRBV28 to TRBJ2-3, with D hard to call. Germline lookup yields CDR1 MDHEN and CDR2 SYDVKM. This CDR3 contains 14 residues. V lost 3 bases and J 6 bases, leaving 13 bases between the germline ends. The DNA of the CDR3 is TGTGCCAGCAGTTTTGGACGGGTCCCGGATACGCAGTATTTT. Translated, it gives CASSFGRVPDTQYF.

This clonotype has only a few counts. The CDR3 DNA reads as TGTGCCAGCAGCCGAACCCCCATAGAGACCCAGTACTTC. It encodes CASSRTPIETQYF. The rearrangement uses TRBV7-7 and TRBJ2-5; D is uncertain. V was trimmed by 5 bases and J by 4 bases, leaving 11 bases between them. There are 13 residues in the CDR3. Germline V lookup: CDR1 SSHAT, CDR2 FNYEAQ (reference sequence).

The chain carries TRBV24-1 and TRBJ2-3; TRBD1 is a possible D gene (5 bases). Trimming pared 1 base from V and 2 bases from J, leaving 9 bases between. Germline CDR1 and CDR2: KGHDR and SFDVKD. The CDR3 totals 15 residues. The CDR3 DNA reads TGTGCCACCAGTGATTTTCAGGGTCCCACAGATACGCAGTATTTT. Protein sequence: CATSDFQGPTDTQYF.

The genes are TRBV9 and TRBJ2-1, with D possibly being TRBD1 (5 bases). The CDR3 loop spans 14 amino acids. Germline V gene lookup returns CDR1 SGDLS and CDR2 YYNGEE. V lost 0 bases to trimming and J lost 5 bases, with 9 bases between them. The CDR3 here is CASSVGGENNEQFF. Here the CDR3 DNA reads TGTGCCAGCAGCGTAGGGGGCGAAAACAATGAGCAGTTCTTC.

The chain carries TRBV20-1 and TRBJ1-5; D may be TRBD1 (6 bases). Trimming took 3 bases from V and 5 from J, leaving 11 bases between them. The CDR3 runs to 13 residues. From germline, CDR1 is DFQATT and CDR2 SNEGSKA (reference sequence). Written as DNA, the CDR3 is TGCAGTGCTAGTCAGGCAGGGGATCAGCCCCAGCATTTT. Translated, it gives CSASQAGDQPQHF.

This clonotype was seen more than once but under ten times. V and J are TRBV5-1 and TRBJ2-3, with D tentatively TRBD1 (5 bases). The CDR3 length is 13 residues. Trimming removed 5 bases from V and 5 bases from J, with 12 bases in between. CDR1 and CDR2 from the germline V gene are SGHRS and YFSETQ. The CDR3 bases are TGCGCCAGCAGTCAGGGCAATAGAGATACGCAGTATTTT. As protein: CASSQGNRDTQYF.

The chain joins TRBV9 to TRBJ1-2, with 8 bases identical to TRBD1. Germline trimming cut 5 bases from V and 6 bases from J; bases unmatched to any gene: 0. The germline gives CDR1 SGDLS, CDR2 YYNGEE. This CDR3 has 11 residues. The CDR3 here is CASRQGDGYTF. DNA of the CDR3: TGTGCCAGCAGACAGGGGGATGGCTACACCTTC.

To note about this clonotype: This may come from a read error, since a much larger clone is one base off. The CDR3 DNA sequence: TGCGCCAGCAGCGACGTGGGGGTGTACACTGAAGCTTTCTTT. Protein product: CASSDVGVYTEAFF. The chain recombines TRBV5-1 with TRBJ1-1; perhaps TRBD1 as D (5 bases). The V end lost 4 bases, the J end lost 3 bases, and 13 bases lay between the germline ends. Germline V gene sequence: CDR1 SGHRS, CDR2 YFSETQ. The CDR3 has 14 residues. The complete variable domain, with remaining parts taken from reference TRBV5-1 and TRBJ1-1, reads KAGVTQTPRYLIKTRGQQVTLSCSPISGHRSVSWYQQTPGQGLQFLFEYFSETQRNKGNFPGRFSGRQFSNSRSEMNVSTLELGDSALYLCASSDVGVYTEAFFGQGTRLTVV.

The chain's CDR3 is CSVGKAVGVGEQYF. The CDR3 coding sequence is TGCAGCGTGGGGAAGGCGGTCGGGGTAGGTGAGCAGTACTTC. This rearrangement joins TRBV29-1 to TRBJ2-5; maybe TRBD2 (5 bases). V lost 6 bases and J 11 bases, leaving 25 bases between the germline ends. Germline assignment: CDR1 SQVTM and CDR2 ANQGSEA. The CDR3 is made up of 14 amino acids.